This T cell receptor (beta chain) came from a study of T cells after yellow fever vaccination. This clonotype occurred many times. Per germline, CDR1 MNHEY and CDR2 SVGEGT. The CDR3 has 17 residues. V was cut by 7 bases and J by 0 bases, with 16 bases left in between. TCRdb processed the 5' RACE reads anew with MiXCR; each CDR3 protein has one entry. The sample has 200,000 to 300,000 distinct CDR3 sequences, more than 3.5% seen once. Source: PBMCs, taken 15 days after the yellow fever booster vaccination. This sequence was found in a man in his late teens or twenties who received the YFV17D yellow fever vaccine. The V and J genes are TRBV6-2 or TRBV6-3 and TRBJ2-6, with D perhaps TRBD1 (5 bases). The CDR3 reads CASKGHTLLSGANVLTF. The DNA for the CDR3 is TGTGCCAGCAAGGGGCACACCTTACTCTCTGGGGCCAACGTCCTGACTTTC.